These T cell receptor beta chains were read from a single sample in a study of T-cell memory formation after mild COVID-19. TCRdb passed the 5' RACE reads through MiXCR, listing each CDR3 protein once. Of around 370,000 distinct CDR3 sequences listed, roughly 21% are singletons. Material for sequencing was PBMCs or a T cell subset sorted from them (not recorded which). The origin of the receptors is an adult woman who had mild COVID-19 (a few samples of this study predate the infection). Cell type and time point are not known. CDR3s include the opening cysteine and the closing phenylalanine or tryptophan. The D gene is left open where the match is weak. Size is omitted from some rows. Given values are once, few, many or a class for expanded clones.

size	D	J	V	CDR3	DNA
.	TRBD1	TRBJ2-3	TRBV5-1	CASSSGQGAQDTQYF	TGCGCCAGCAGCTCCGGACAGGGGGCCCAAGATACGCAGTATTTT
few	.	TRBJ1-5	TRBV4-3	CASSQGTGTVSQKHF	TGCGCCAGCAGCCAAGGAACAGGGACCGTATCACAGAAGCATTTT
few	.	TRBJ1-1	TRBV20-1	CGAYDTEAFF	TGCGGAGCCTACGACACTGAAGCTTTCTTT
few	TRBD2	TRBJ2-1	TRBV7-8	CASKTSGDSYNEQFF	TGTGCCAGCAAAACTAGCGGGGACTCCTACAATGAGCAGTTCTTC
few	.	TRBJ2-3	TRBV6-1	CASEARASTDTQYF	TGTGCCAGCGAGGCCAGAGCTAGCACAGATACGCAGTATTTT
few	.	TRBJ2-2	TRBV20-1	CSARTLGRTGELFF	TGCAGTGCTAGGACATTGGGCCGCACCGGGGAGCTGTTTTTT
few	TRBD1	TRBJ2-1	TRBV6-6	CASSYSFQGDNEQFF	TGTGCCAGCAGTTACTCGTTTCAGGGGGACAATGAGCAGTTCTTC
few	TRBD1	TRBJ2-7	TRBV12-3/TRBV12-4	CASSLRTGVHEQYF	TGTGCCAGCAGTTTAAGGACAGGGGTCCACGAGCAGTACTTC
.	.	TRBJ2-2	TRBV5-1	CASSYYRVTTGELFF	TGCGCCAGCAGCTACTACAGGGTCACCACCGGGGAGCTGTTTTTT
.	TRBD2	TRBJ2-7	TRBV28	CASSHRLAASYEQYF	TGTGCCAGCAGTCACAGACTAGCTGCCTCCTACGAGCAGTACTTC
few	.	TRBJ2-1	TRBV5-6	CASSLEVGREQFF	TGTGCCAGCAGCTTGGAGGTGGGGCGGGAGCAGTTCTTC
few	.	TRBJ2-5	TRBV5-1	CASSPRGSSVETQYF	TGCGCCAGCAGCCCGAGGGGCAGTTCTGTGGAGACCCAGTACTTC
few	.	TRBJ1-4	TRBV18	CASSPAATNEKLFF	TGTGCCAGCTCACCGGCAGCAACTAATGAAAAACTGTTTTTT
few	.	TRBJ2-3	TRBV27	CASSLGAQSTDTQYF	TGTGCCAGCAGTTTAGGAGCTCAGTCCACAGATACGCAGTATTTT
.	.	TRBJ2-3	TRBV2	CASSDQGDTQYF	TGTGCCAGCAGTGATCAAGGGGATACGCAGTATTTT
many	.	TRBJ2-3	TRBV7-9	CASSRVSDPLDTQYF	TGTGCCAGCAGCCGAGTCTCGGATCCCCTGGATACGCAGTATTTT
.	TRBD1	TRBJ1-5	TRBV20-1	CSARAYPTGQDSNQPQHF	TGCAGTGCTAGAGCCTACCCGACAGGGCAGGATAGCAATCAGCCCCAGCATTTT
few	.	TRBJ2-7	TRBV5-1	CASSLTVGDEQYF	TGCGCCAGCAGCTTGACCGTCGGGGACGAGCAGTACTTC
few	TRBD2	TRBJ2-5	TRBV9	CASSVSSGSQETQYF	TGTGCCAGCAGCGTGAGTAGCGGGAGTCAGGAGACCCAGTACTTC
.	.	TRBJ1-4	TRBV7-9	CASSFSRVVEKLFF	TGTGCCAGCAGCTTTAGCAGGGTTGTGGAAAAACTGTTTTTT